These 10 T cell receptor beta chains were sequenced from one sample in a study of CD8 T cells in ankylosing spondylitis. Antigen specificity for these receptors is unknown. TCRdb called the 5' RACE reads again in MiXCR, with one record for every CDR3 protein. The profile covers around 770,000 distinct CDR3 sequences, with about 12% appearing a single time and more than 0.5% taken by the ten largest. General study points: A TCR beta motif made of about eight highly homologous variants seemed typical of ankylosing spondylitis blood.

The sequenced sample consisted of blood, either unsorted or a sorted T cell fraction (not recorded which). The receptor source for this set is a male donor with ankylosing spondylitis.

V usage is TRBV6-5 and J usage is TRBJ2-5, with TRBD1 as a possible D gene (6 bases). This CDR3 has 15 amino acids. Trimming took 1 base from V and 3 from J, leaving 12 bases between them. Looked up from germline, CDR1 is MNHEY and CDR2 is SVGAGI. The CDR3 protein is CASSYFGEGEETQYF. The CDR3 DNA reads TGTGCCAGCAGTTACTTTGGTGAGGGGGAAGAGACCCAGTACTTC.

In this sample, this clonotype turned up a few times. The chain links TRBV28 to TRBJ2-7, with 8 bases matching TRBD2. This CDR3 is built from 15 residues. Trimming at V came to 4 bases and at J to 0 bases, leaving 5 bases not matched to a gene. Germline loops: CDR1 MDHEN, CDR2 SYDVKM. CDR3: CASSYPGLVSYEQYF. The CDR3 DNA reads TGTGCCAGCAGTTACCCGGGACTAGTCTCCTACGAGCAGTACTTC.

The V and J genes are TRBV21-1 and TRBJ2-7; the table gives TRBD1 as D, unverified against the DNA. TRBV21-1 is assigned pseudogene status. The CDR3 totals 15 residues. The CDR3 here is CASTPTPTDSYEQYF. DNA for the CDR3: TGTGCCAGCACCCCCACCCCGACAGATTCCTACGAGCAGTACTTC.

This clonotype was counted only a few times. The chain is built from TRBV7-3 and TRBJ2-3; 8 nucleotides align to TRBD2. This CDR3 has 16 amino acids. Looked up from germline, CDR1 is SGHTA and CDR2 is FQGTGA. V was clipped by 1 base and J by 5 bases; unmatched bases: 8. The CDR3: CASSLNSGVSGDTQYF. As DNA, the CDR3 is TGTGCCAGCAGCTTAAATAGCGGGGTCTCCGGAGATACGCAGTATTTT.

The chain joins TRBV24-1 to TRBJ2-3; TRBD2 matches at 10 bases. J gave up 3 bases and V 4 bases, and 6 bases lay outside the gene matches. This CDR3 comprises 16 residues. CDR1 is KGHDR, CDR2 SFDVKD, per germline. This CDR3 is CATSDPGLAETDTQYF. In DNA, the CDR3 is TGTGCCACCAGTGACCCTGGACTAGCGGAAACAGATACGCAGTATTTT.

The chain couples TRBV7-8 to TRBJ2-5; 7 nucleotides align to TRBD2. This CDR3 region has 15 residues. V was clipped by 5 bases and J by 4 bases; unmatched bases: 10. Germline loops: CDR1 SGHVS, CDR2 FQNEAQ. This CDR3 reads CASSGGREFLETQYF. The CDR3 DNA sequence: TGTGCCAGCAGCGGGGGGAGGGAATTCCTAGAGACCCAGTACTTC.

In this sample, this clonotype turned up a few times. The CDR3, as DNA: TGCAGTGCTAGTGGTGGGGCGGGGAATGAGCAGTTCTTC. As protein: CSASGGAGNEQFF. This chain links TRBV20-1 with TRBJ2-1, with a possible D match to TRBD2 (6 bases). This CDR3 has 13 residues. Germline V gene data show CDR1 as DFQATT and CDR2 as SNEGSKA (reference sequence). V was clipped by 3 bases and J by 7 bases, with 13 bases between them.

Only a few counts were recorded for this clonotype. The chain couples TRBV28 to TRBJ2-5, with TRBD1 matching over 10 bases. Germline V CDR1 and CDR2: MDHEN, SYDVKM. The V gene end was trimmed by 6 bases and the J gene end by 2 bases; junction bases not matched to a gene: 6. The CDR3 is made up of 15 amino acids. The CDR3 loop is CASSKGQGRQETQYF. The CDR3 nucleotides read TGTGCCAGCAGCAAGGGACAGGGGAGGCAAGAGACCCAGTACTTC.

This clonotype came up many times. J is TRBJ2-7 and V is TRBV29-1, with 13 bases matching TRBD2. Germline V lookup: CDR1 SQVTM, CDR2 ANQGSEA. Unmatched junction bases numbered 7, after V lost 6 bases and J lost 5 bases. The CDR3 totals 14 residues. This CDR3 is CSVSGTSGTDEQYF. As DNA, the CDR3 is TGCAGCGTCTCCGGGACTAGCGGGACCGACGAGCAGTACTTC.

The V gene is TRBV27, the J gene TRBJ1-2, with 7 bases identical to TRBD1. This CDR3 region has 13 residues. J was trimmed by 2 bases and V by 6 bases; bases with no gene match: 3. CDR1 MNHEY and CDR2 SMNVEV come from the germline V gene (reference sequence). In nucleotides, the CDR3 is TGTGCCAGCAGATTGACAGGGAACTATGGCTACACCTTC. It is translated as CASRLTGNYGYTF.